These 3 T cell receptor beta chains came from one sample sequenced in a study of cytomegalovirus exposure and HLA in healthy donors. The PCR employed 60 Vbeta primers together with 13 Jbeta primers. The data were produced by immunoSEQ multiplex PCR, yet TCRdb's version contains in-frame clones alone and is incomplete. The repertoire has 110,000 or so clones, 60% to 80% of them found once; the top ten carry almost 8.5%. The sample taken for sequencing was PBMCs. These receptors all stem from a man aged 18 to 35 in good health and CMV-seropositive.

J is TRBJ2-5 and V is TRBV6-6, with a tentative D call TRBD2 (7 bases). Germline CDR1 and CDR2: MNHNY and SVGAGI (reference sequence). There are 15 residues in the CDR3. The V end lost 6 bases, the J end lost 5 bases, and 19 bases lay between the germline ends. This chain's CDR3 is CASRTTAGGRETQYF. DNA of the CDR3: TGTGCCAGCAGAACTACTGCCGGGGGGCGGGAGACCCAGTACTTC.

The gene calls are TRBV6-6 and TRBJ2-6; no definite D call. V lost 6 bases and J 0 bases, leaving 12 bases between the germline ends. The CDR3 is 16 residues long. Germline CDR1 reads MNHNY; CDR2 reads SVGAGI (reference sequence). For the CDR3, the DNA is TGTGCCAGCAGCTTCGGGTTGGGCTCTGGGGCCAACGTCCTGACTTTC. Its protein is CASSFGLGSGANVLTF.

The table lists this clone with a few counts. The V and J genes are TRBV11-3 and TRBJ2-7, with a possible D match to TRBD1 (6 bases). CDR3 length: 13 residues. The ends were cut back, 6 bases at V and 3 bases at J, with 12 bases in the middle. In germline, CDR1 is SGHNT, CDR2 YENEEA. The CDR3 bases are TGTGCCAGCAGATGGGGGCCCGACTACGAGCAGTACGTC. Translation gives CASRWGPDYEQYV.